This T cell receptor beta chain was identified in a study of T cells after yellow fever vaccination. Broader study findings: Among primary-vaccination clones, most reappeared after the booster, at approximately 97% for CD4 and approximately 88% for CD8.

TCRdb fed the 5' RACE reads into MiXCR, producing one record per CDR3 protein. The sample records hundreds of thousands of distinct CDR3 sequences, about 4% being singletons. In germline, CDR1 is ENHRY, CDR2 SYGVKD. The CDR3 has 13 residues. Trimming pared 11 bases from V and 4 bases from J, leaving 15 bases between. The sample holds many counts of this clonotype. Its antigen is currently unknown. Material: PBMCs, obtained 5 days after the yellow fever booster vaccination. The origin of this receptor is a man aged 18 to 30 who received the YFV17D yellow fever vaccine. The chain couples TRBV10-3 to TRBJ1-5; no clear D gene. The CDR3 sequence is CAASADSNQPQHF. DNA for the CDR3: TGTGCCGCCTCGGCGGATTCAAATCAGCCCCAGCATTTT.